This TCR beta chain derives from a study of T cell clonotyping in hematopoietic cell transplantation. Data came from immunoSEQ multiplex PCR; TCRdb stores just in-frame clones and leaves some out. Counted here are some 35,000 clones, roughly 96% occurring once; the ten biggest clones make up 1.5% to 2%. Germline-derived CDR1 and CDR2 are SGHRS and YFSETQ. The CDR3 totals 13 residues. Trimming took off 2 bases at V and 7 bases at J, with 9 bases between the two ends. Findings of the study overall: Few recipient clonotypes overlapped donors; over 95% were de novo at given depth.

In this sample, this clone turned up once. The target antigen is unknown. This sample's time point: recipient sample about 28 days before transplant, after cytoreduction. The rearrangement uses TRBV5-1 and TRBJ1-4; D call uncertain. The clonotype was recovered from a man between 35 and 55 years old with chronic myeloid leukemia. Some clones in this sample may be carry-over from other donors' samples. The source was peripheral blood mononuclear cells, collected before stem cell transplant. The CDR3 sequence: CASSFFLGEKLFF. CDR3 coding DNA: TGCGCCAGCAGCTTCTTTTTAGGTGAAAAACTGTTTTTT.